The 31 T cell receptor beta chains below were found in one sample sequenced in a study of T-cell memory formation after mild COVID-19. TCRdb reprocessed the 5' RACE reads with MiXCR, giving one entry per CDR3 protein. The sample lists approximately 180,000 distinct CDR3 sequences, approximately 16% occurring once. The specimen was PBMCs or a T cell subset sorted from them (not recorded which). The source is an adult woman who had mild COVID-19 (a few samples of this study predate the infection). Cell type and time point are not known.

V usage is TRBV6-2 or TRBV6-3 and J usage is TRBJ2-2, with a possible D match to TRBD2 (5 bases). The CDR3 spans 15 residues. Trimming stripped 2 bases from V and 6 bases from J, with 13 bases between. Germline lookup yields CDR1 MNHEY and CDR2 SVGEGT. The CDR3 region is CASSYLGLRSGELFF. The CDR3 DNA reads TGTGCCAGCAGTTACCTAGGACTCAGGTCCGGGGAGCTGTTTTTT.

The sample holds a few counts of this clonotype. CDR3 in amino acids: CASSSGPQAHNEQFF. The CDR3 DNA reads as TGTGCCAGCAGCTCAGGACCCCAAGCCCACAATGAGCAGTTCTTC. The chain employs TRBV7-6 and TRBJ2-1; D not certain. The CDR3 spans 15 residues. Germline CDR1 is SGHVS and CDR2 is FNYEAQ. Trimming left V 4 bases short and J 5 bases short, with 15 bases between.

This clonotype was observed a few times. J is TRBJ2-3 and V is TRBV27; perhaps D is TRBD1 or TRBD2 (5 bases each). CDR3 length: 16 amino acids. Germline lookup yields CDR1 MNHEY and CDR2 SMNVEV (reference sequence). The ends were cut back, 5 bases at V and 3 bases at J, with 18 bases in the middle. In DNA, the CDR3 is TGTGCCAGCAGTGGAATCCAGGGAGTGGGTACAGATACGCAGTATTTT. It yields the protein CASSGIQGVGTDTQYF.

In its sample, this clonotype was seen a few times. The chain carries TRBV7-2 and TRBJ2-5; 8 bases match TRBD2. J lost 5 bases, V lost 7 bases, and 6 bases had no gene match. CDR3 size: 13 residues. Germline V gene sequence: CDR1 SGHTA, CDR2 FQGNSA. CDR3 loop: CASNGGAWETQYF. The CDR3 DNA follows: TGTGCCAGCAACGGGGGGGCTTGGGAGACCCAGTACTTC.

This chain joins TRBV20-1 and TRBJ2-5; TRBD1 agrees at 7 bases. Germline V lookup: CDR1 DFQATT, CDR2 SNEGSKA (reference sequence). The CDR3 sequence is 17 residues long. Losses at the gene ends were 0 bases for V and 5 bases for J; bases not matched to a gene: 15. The CDR3 reads CSARDSRGRLTRETQYF. The CDR3 bases are TGCAGTGCTAGAGATTCGAGGGGGCGCTTAACTAGGGAGACCCAGTACTTC.

This clonotype was observed a handful of times. This chain links TRBV20-1 with TRBJ2-7; 15 bases fit TRBD2. J gave up 0 bases and V 3 bases, and 6 bases lay outside the gene matches. Germline CDR1 reads DFQATT; CDR2 reads SNEGSKA (reference sequence). The CDR3 runs 17 residues. CDR3 loop: CSASGTSGRWSSYEQYF. CDR3 coding DNA: TGCAGTGCTAGCGGGACTAGCGGGAGGTGGAGCTCCTACGAGCAGTACTTC.

This clonotype was detected only a few times. This chain uses TRBV9 with TRBJ1-6; D may be TRBD1 (6 bases). Between the trimmed V and J ends, which lost 0 bases and 9 bases, there was a span of 16 bases. CDR1 and CDR2 from the germline V gene are SGDLS and YYNGEE. This CDR3 is built from 16 residues. CDR3 sequence (DNA): TGTGCCAGCAGCGTAGGGGACACACGCACTGGTTCACCCCTCCACTTT. Its translation: CASSVGDTRTGSPLHF.

This chain links TRBV6-5 with TRBJ1-1; 9 bases line up with TRBD1. V lost 6 bases, J lost 7 bases, and 12 bases stayed unmatched. Germline lookup yields CDR1 MNHEY and CDR2 SVGAGI. This CDR3 comprises 15 residues. CDR3 nucleotides: TGTGCCAGCAGAACCGATCGGGACAGGGTGGTTGAAGCTTTCTTT. Amino acid sequence: CASRTDRDRVVEAFF.

This clonotype appeared once. CDR3 loop: CASSSGAHNEQFF. The CDR3 region has the DNA TGTGCCAGCAGCTCCGGGGCCCACAATGAGCAGTTCTTC. The rearrangement joins TRBV11-2 to TRBJ2-1, with D possibly being TRBD1 or TRBD2 (5 bases each). This CDR3 has 13 residues. V lost 4 bases and J lost 5, with 9 bases in between. Germline V gene sequence: CDR1 SGHAT, CDR2 FQNNGV.

V is TRBV30 and J is TRBJ1-2; 8 nucleotides align to TRBD1. Germline loops: CDR1 GTSNPN, CDR2 SVGIG (reference sequence). V dropped 4 bases and J dropped 10; count of bases not matched to a gene: 8. The CDR3 totals 12 residues. CDR3 sequence (DNA): TGTGCCTGGATGTCGTGGGGACAGGCCTACACCTTC. The encoded protein is CAWMSWGQAYTF.

There are a few counts of this clonotype. The chain couples TRBV24-1 to TRBJ2-1, with D hard to call. The CDR3 has 15 residues. V lost 1 base to trimming and J lost 7 bases, with 13 bases between them. Germline CDR1 KGHDR, CDR2 SFDVKD. The CDR3 here is CATSDFKEVSNEQFF. DNA of the CDR3: TGTGCCACCAGTGATTTTAAAGAGGTATCTAATGAGCAGTTCTTC.

The CDR3 reads CATSEVSSNQPQHF. In nucleotides, the CDR3 is TGTGCCACCAGTGAGGTATCATCCAATCAGCCCCAGCATTTT. The chain carries TRBV24-1 and TRBJ1-5; D is undetermined. The CDR3 spans 14 residues. The V end was cut by 4 bases, the J end by 3 bases, with 9 bases between. The V gene's germline CDR1 is KGHDR and CDR2 SFDVKD.

This clonotype was found many times. The V gene is TRBV6-2 or TRBV6-3, the J gene TRBJ2-7, with TRBD1 matching over 8 bases. The germline V gene encodes CDR1 MNHEY and CDR2 SVGEGT. The CDR3 length is 14 residues. Trimming cost V 6 bases and J 0 bases; bases outside gene matches: 4. The CDR3 nucleotides are TGTGCCAGCAGGACCGGGACAGGCTCCTACGAGCAGTACTTC. Protein product: CASRTGTGSYEQYF.

The table lists this clonotype with a few counts. This rearrangement joins TRBV6-6 to TRBJ2-7; TRBD1 agrees at 8 bases. The CDR3 is 15 amino acids. Germline trimming cut 5 bases from V and 1 base from J; bases unmatched to any gene: 7. The germline V gene encodes CDR1 MNHNY and CDR2 SVGAGI (reference sequence). The CDR3 spells CASSPDRALSYEQYF. DNA for the CDR3: TGTGCCAGCAGTCCGGACAGGGCCCTTTCCTACGAGCAGTACTTC.

With respect to this clonotype: The junction does not match germline at one end; this may be a read error. This sequence joins TRBV18 and TRBJ2-3, with D possibly matching TRBD2 (5 bases). In germline, CDR1 is KGHSH, CDR2 LQKENI. The CDR3 totals 14 residues. CDR3 DNA: TGTGCCAGCTCACCTAGCGCGAGCAAAGATACGCAGTATTTT. It is translated as CASSPSASKDTQYF.

The chain employs TRBV7-2 and TRBJ2-2; TRBD2 matches 10 bases. Germline CDR1 reads SGHTA; CDR2 reads FQGNSA. The CDR3 has 16 amino acids. Unmatched junction bases numbered 4, after V lost 5 bases and J lost 1 base. The CDR3 sequence is CASSDRTSGNTGELFF. The DNA for the CDR3 is TGTGCCAGCAGCGACCGGACTAGCGGGAACACCGGGGAGCTGTTTTTT.

The rearrangement links TRBV11-2 to TRBJ2-5; 7 nucleotides line up with TRBD1. Germline values: CDR1 SGHAT, CDR2 FQNNGV. The CDR3 extends over 15 amino acids. Trimming at V came to 5 bases and at J to 5 bases, leaving 11 bases not matched to a gene. In DNA, the CDR3 is TGTGCCAGCAGCAAGAGGACAGGCACTCCCGAGACCCAGTACTTC. Translation gives CASSKRTGTPETQYF.

The V call is TRBV15, the J call TRBJ2-1; 10 nucleotides align to TRBD2. This CDR3 has 17 amino acids. Germline CDR1 is LNHNV and CDR2 is YYDKDF (reference sequence). V trimming: 0 bases; J trimming: 4 bases; junction bases outside the gene matches: 6. CDR3 bases: TGTGCCACCAGCAGAGAGGCTTTACTAGCGGGATACAATGAGCAGTTCTTC. Amino acid sequence: CATSREALLAGYNEQFF. Full variable domain (missing parts from reference TRBV15 and TRBJ2-1): DAMVIQNPRYQVTQFGKPVTLSCSQTLNHNVMYWYQQKSSQAPKLLFHYYDKDFNNEADTPDNFQSRRPNTSFCFLDIRSPGLGDTAMYLCATSREALLAGYNEQFFGPGTRLTVL.

Ten or more counts support this clonotype. CDR3 bases: TGCAGTGCTAGTGCGGGGTTGGGCTCCTACGAGCAGTACTTC. Its protein is CSASAGLGSYEQYF. The chain combines TRBV20-1 with TRBJ2-7; D perhaps matches TRBD2 (6 bases). Trimming took off 3 bases at V and 0 bases at J, with 12 bases between the two ends. This CDR3 region has 14 residues. In germline, CDR1 is DFQATT, CDR2 SNEGSKA (reference sequence).

In its sample, this clonotype was seen a few times. V gene TRBV7-2 combines with J gene TRBJ2-5; D gene unclear. V lost 5 bases to trimming and J lost 0 bases, with 7 bases between them. This CDR3 region has 13 residues. The V gene's germline CDR1 is SGHTA and CDR2 FQGNSA. CDR3 sequence (DNA): TGTGCCAGCAGCATGGGGAACCAAGAGACCCAGTACTTC. Its protein is CASSMGNQETQYF.

Ten or more counts support this clonotype. The V and J genes are TRBV20-1 and TRBJ1-2, with D possibly matching TRBD1 (5 bases). Trimming pared 0 bases from V and 4 bases from J, leaving 12 bases between. CDR1 is DFQATT and CDR2 is SNEGSKA in the germline V gene (reference sequence). This CDR3 spans 14 amino acids. CDR3 DNA: TGCAGTGCTAGAGATGTTATGGGGGTCTATGGCTACACCTTC. It specifies CSARDVMGVYGYTF.

The chain joins TRBV7-8 to TRBJ2-2; D unresolved. The CDR3 runs 14 residues. V gave up 5 bases and J gave up 8 bases, with 15 bases separating them. CDR1 and CDR2 (germline): SGHVS, FQNEAQ. CDR3 coding DNA: TGTGCCAGCAGCACCCGGGCTCGGGCAGGGGAGCTGTTTTTT. Residues: CASSTRARAGELFF.

The rearrangement links TRBV24-1 to TRBJ1-5; D unclear. The CDR3 spans 12 residues. Trimming pared 4 bases from V and 4 bases from J, leaving 4 bases between. Looked up from germline, CDR1 is KGHDR and CDR2 is SFDVKD. The CDR3 region has the DNA TGTGCCACCAGTGACCGAAATCAGCCCCAGCATTTT. Residues: CATSDRNQPQHF.

V gene TRBV28 combines with J gene TRBJ2-7; D is perhaps TRBD2 (6 bases). The CDR3 contains 15 residues. Germline CDR1 MDHEN, CDR2 SYDVKM. Deletions cut 7 bases from V and 2 bases from J, with 18 bases between. The CDR3 reads CASISGGTGAYEQYF. CDR3 nucleotides: TGTGCCAGCATATCAGGCGGGACCGGGGCCTACGAGCAGTACTTC.

The chain uses TRBV5-1 and TRBJ2-1, with D perhaps matching TRBD2 (6 bases). Germline V lookup: CDR1 SGHRS, CDR2 YFSETQ. Trimming stripped 2 bases from V and 6 bases from J, with 24 bases between. CDR3 length: 18 residues. CDR3 in amino acids: CASSFPSAGGARGNEQFF. The CDR3, as DNA: TGCGCCAGCAGCTTCCCATCCGCGGGCGGGGCTCGGGGCAATGAGCAGTTCTTC.

The CDR3 nucleotides read TGCGCCAGCAGCCCCGGAGAGGGGGCATACGAGCAGTACTTC. This translates into CASSPGEGAYEQYF. The rearrangement links TRBV5-1 to TRBJ2-7; the match to TRBD1 covers 7 bases. V lost 4 bases to trimming and J lost 4 bases; unmatched junction nucleotides: 8. The CDR3 contains 14 residues. CDR1 and CDR2 from the germline V gene are SGHRS and YFSETQ.

The chain joins TRBV6-2 or TRBV6-3 to TRBJ2-1, with D unclear. V gave up 0 bases and J gave up 5 bases, with 8 bases separating them. This CDR3 is 14 amino acids long. Germline V gene sequence: CDR1 MNHEY, CDR2 SVGEGT. This chain's CDR3 is CASSYSVSDNEQFF. Written as DNA, the CDR3 is TGTGCCAGCAGTTACTCGGTCTCAGACAATGAGCAGTTCTTC.

The chain carries TRBV12-3 or TRBV12-4 and TRBJ2-7; D gene ambiguous. Trimming left V 6 bases short and J 2 bases short, with 11 bases between. This CDR3 is 13 amino acids long. The CDR3 nucleotides read TGTGCCAGCAGCGACCTTAATACCTACGAGCAGTACTTC. Translation gives CASSDLNTYEQYF.

The chain joins TRBV20-1 to TRBJ1-2; the D is unclear. The CDR3 has 12 amino acids. The ends were cut back, 2 bases at V and 5 bases at J, with 9 bases in the middle. Germline V gene sequence: CDR1 DFQATT, CDR2 SNEGSKA (reference sequence). The CDR3, as DNA: TGCAGTGCTAGATCCGACGGTTATGGCTACACCTTC. Residues: CSARSDGYGYTF.

The chain uses TRBV12-3 or TRBV12-4 and TRBJ2-6; D gene uncertain. This CDR3 is 17 amino acids long. The ends were cut back, 3 bases at V and 0 bases at J, with 12 bases in the middle. CDR3 sequence reads: CASSFLTRYSGANVLTF. The CDR3 coding sequence is TGTGCCAGCAGTTTTCTCACCCGGTACTCTGGGGCCAACGTCCTGACTTTC.

The chain employs TRBV5-1 and TRBJ2-7; 14 nucleotides align to TRBD2. V lost 4 bases, J lost 4 bases, and 4 bases stayed unmatched. This CDR3 has 15 amino acids. Germline V gene sequence: CDR1 SGHRS, CDR2 YFSETQ. CDR3 nucleotide sequence: TGCGCCAGCAGCACCGGGACTAGCGGGAGATACGAGCAGTACTTC. Its translation is CASSTGTSGRYEQYF.